The clone carrying this T cell receptor beta chain was observed a handful of times. The V end was cut by 3 bases, the J end by 4 bases, with 12 bases between. CDR1 is ENHRY and CDR2 is SYGVKD in the germline V gene. The CDR3 has 15 residues. Unique molecular identifiers were present on the cDNA, which also gained a universal primer site by template switching. From the 5' RACE reads, TCRdb called clonotypes with MiXCR, one entry per CDR3 protein. The table includes about 450,000 distinct CDR3 sequences, under 20% detected once. This sample stems from a study of identical twins. The clonotype originates from a man aged 50-60 years in good health. The sample comprised naive T cells sorted from blood. This chain joins TRBV10-3 and TRBJ1-4; the D is unclear. CDR3 residues: CAISEGGSFNEKLFF. CDR3 DNA: TGTGCCATCAGTGAAGGAGGGTCTTTTAATGAAAAACTGTTTTTT.